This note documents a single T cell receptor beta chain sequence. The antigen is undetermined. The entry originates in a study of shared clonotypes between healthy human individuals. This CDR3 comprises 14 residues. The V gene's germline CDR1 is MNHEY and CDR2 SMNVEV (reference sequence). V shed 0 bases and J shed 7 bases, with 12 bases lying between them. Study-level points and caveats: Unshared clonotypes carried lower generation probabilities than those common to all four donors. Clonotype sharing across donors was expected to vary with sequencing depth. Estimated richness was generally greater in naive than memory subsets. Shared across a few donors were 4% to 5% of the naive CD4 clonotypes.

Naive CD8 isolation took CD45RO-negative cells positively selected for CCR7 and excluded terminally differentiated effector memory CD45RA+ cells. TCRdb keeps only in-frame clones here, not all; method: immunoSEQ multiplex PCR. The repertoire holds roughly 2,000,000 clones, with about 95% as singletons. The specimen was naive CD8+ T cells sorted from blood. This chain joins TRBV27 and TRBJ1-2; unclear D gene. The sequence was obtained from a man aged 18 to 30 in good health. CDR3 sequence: CASSLSSFATGYTF. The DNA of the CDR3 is TGTGCCAGCAGTTTATCTAGCTTTGCTACTGGCTACACCTTC.